The next 19 T cell receptor beta chains were all read from a single sample in a study of beta chain features in type 1 diabetes. Findings and limits, study-wide: TCRB CDR3s from Type 1 diabetes patients were moderately but significantly shorter in all four CD4+ subsets.

All of the isolated RNA was reverse transcribed, so expressed TCRB transcripts were sequenced. Data came from immunoSEQ multiplex PCR; TCRdb stores just in-frame clones and leaves some out. The data show 630,000 or so clones, 11% to 15% seen once. The antigens of these receptors remain unknown. Sequenced material: naive CD4+ T cells from blood. These receptor sequences come from a man younger than 35 with type 1 diabetes.

V gene TRBV7-2 combines with J gene TRBJ2-2; D is uncertain. Trimming shortened V by 0 bases and J by 0 bases, and 5 bases separated the two germline ends. The length of the CDR3 is 15 residues. The V gene's germline CDR1 is SGHTA and CDR2 FQGNSA. CDR3 region: CASSLAQPNTGELFF. The CDR3 DNA is TGTGCCAGCAGCTTAGCACAGCCGAACACCGGGGAGCTGTTTTTT.

This clone occurred a few times. This chain joins TRBV5-1 and TRBJ2-3; TRBD1 aligns across 7 bases. Germline lookup yields CDR1 SGHRS and CDR2 YFSETQ. This CDR3 region has 14 residues. The V and J ends lost 4 bases and 2 bases, in that order; junction bases with no gene match: 4. The CDR3 nucleotides read TGCGCCAGCAGCGGGGGACAGTTCACAGATACGCAGTATTTT. This gives the protein CASSGGQFTDTQYF.

The chain carries TRBV6-1 and TRBJ1-4, with 7 positions matching TRBD1. Germline V gene data show CDR1 as MNHNS and CDR2 as SASEGT. V lost 5 bases, J lost 9 bases, and 12 bases stayed unmatched. The CDR3 has 15 amino acids. CDR3 coding DNA: TGTGCCAGCAGTACCTTACCGTTGACAGGGCAAAAACTGTTTTTT. It codes for CASSTLPLTGQKLFF.

This clone was picked up a small number of times. The J gene is TRBJ2-1, the V gene TRBV11-2, with D unclear. Trimming left V 1 base short and J 9 bases short, with 13 bases between. Germline CDR1 reads SGHAT; CDR2 reads FQNNGV. This CDR3 has 14 amino acids. CDR3: CASSLVRRKGEQFF. CDR3 DNA sequence: TGTGCCAGCAGCTTAGTCAGGCGCAAGGGTGAGCAGTTCTTC.

The chain couples TRBV4-2 to TRBJ2-5; 11 bases align to TRBD2. V lost 0 bases and J lost 5; bases outside the gene matches: 8. Germline CDR1 reads LGHNA; CDR2 reads YNFKEQ. The CDR3 covers 17 residues. CDR3: CASSQELRLAGMETQYF. CDR3 DNA sequence: TGTGCCAGCAGCCAAGAACTCCGACTAGCGGGGATGGAGACCCAGTACTTC.

This clone came up a few times. The chain is built from TRBV28 and TRBJ1-5; tentatively, D is TRBD1 (5 bases). The CDR3 length is 12 residues. V lost 7 bases to trimming and J lost 6 bases, with 10 bases between them. Germline CDR1 reads MDHEN; CDR2 reads SYDVKM. The CDR3 spells CASTQGFQPQHF. DNA of the CDR3: TGTGCCAGCACGCAGGGTTTTCAGCCCCAGCATTTT. Drawing the rest from reference TRBV28 and TRBJ1-5, the complete variable domain is DVKVTQSSRYLVKRTGEKVFLECVQDMDHENMFWYRQDPGLGLRLIYFSYDVKMKEKGDIPEGYSVSREKKERFSLILESASTNQTSMYLCASTQGFQPQHFGDGTRLSIL.

The chain has TRBV5-1 and TRBJ2-5, with 11 positions matching TRBD2. CDR1 SGHRS and CDR2 YFSETQ come from the germline V gene. The CDR3 contains 15 residues. The J segment lost 3 bases and the V segment lost 3 bases, leaving 4 bases of the junction unmatched. The CDR3 loop reads CASSSTSGMKETQYF. The CDR3 DNA reads as TGCGCCAGCAGCTCGACTAGCGGGATGAAAGAGACCCAGTACTTC.

This clone was recorded a few times. The genes are TRBV7-2 and TRBJ2-4, with a possible D match to TRBD1 (6 bases). This CDR3 region has 15 residues. Germline V CDR1 and CDR2: SGHTA, FQGNSA. V shed 1 base and J shed 5 bases, with 12 bases lying between them. CDR3 in amino acids: CASSLGRAGENIQYF. The CDR3 DNA is TGTGCCAGCAGCTTAGGTCGGGCAGGGGAAAACATTCAGTACTTC.

This clone was observed a few times. CDR3 sequence reads: CSVRITDTQYF. The CDR3 DNA is TGCAGCGTGAGAATCACAGATACGCAGTATTTT. This chain joins TRBV29-1 and TRBJ2-3; D gene uncertain. CDR1 is SQVTM and CDR2 is ANQGSEA in the germline V gene. Trimming shortened V by 6 bases and J by 2 bases, and 6 bases separated the two germline ends. This CDR3 comprises 11 residues.

This sequence joins TRBV30 and TRBJ2-6; unclear D gene. Deletions cut 5 bases from V and 0 bases from J, with 11 bases between. Germline V CDR1 and CDR2: GTSNPN, SVGIG (reference sequence). The CDR3 has 15 residues. CDR3 coding DNA: TGTGCCTGGGATTACAGTAGCTCTGGGGCCAACGTCCTGACTTTC. It codes for CAWDYSSSGANVLTF.

This clone was seen a few times. The chain couples TRBV14 to TRBJ2-3; 10 nucleotides line up with TRBD2. This CDR3 has 18 amino acids. V lost 3 bases to trimming and J lost 1 base; unmatched junction nucleotides: 10. Germline V gene sequence: CDR1 SGHDN, CDR2 FVKESK. The CDR3 is CASSQILGTSEGTDTQYF. The CDR3 DNA reads as TGTGCCAGCAGCCAGATCTTAGGGACTAGCGAAGGCACAGATACGCAGTATTTT.

This clone was seen a few times. The chain joins TRBV27 to TRBJ2-3; 7 bases match TRBD2. The CDR3 totals 13 residues. V lost 8 bases to trimming and J lost 2 bases; unmatched junction nucleotides: 4. CDR1 and CDR2 (germline): MNHEY, SMNVEV (reference sequence). In DNA form, the CDR3 reads TGTGCCAGCCGGGACTATTACACAGATACGCAGTATTTT. Translation gives CASRDYYTDTQYF.

The CDR3 sequence is CASKISGRLNEQFF. Here the CDR3 DNA reads TGTGCCAGCAAGATTAGCGGGAGGTTAAATGAGCAGTTCTTC. The chain carries TRBV6-5 and TRBJ2-1, with TRBD2 matching 10 bases. Trimming removed 7 bases from V and 7 bases from J; junction bases left unmatched: 7. CDR1 and CDR2 (germline): MNHEY, SVGAGI. The CDR3 sequence is 14 residues long.

V and J are TRBV29-1 and TRBJ2-3; 9 nucleotides agree with TRBD1. The trim removed 4 bases at V and 1 base at J, leaving 6 bases unmatched. This CDR3 contains 15 residues. Germline lookup yields CDR1 SQVTM and CDR2 ANQGSEA. CDR3 residues: CSVGDRGLGTDTQYF. The CDR3 DNA reads as TGCAGCGTTGGCGACAGGGGGTTAGGCACAGATACGCAGTATTTT.

The gene calls are TRBV11-2 and TRBJ2-5; D remains unclear. Germline V gives CDR1 SGHAT, CDR2 FQNNGV. The CDR3 contains 11 residues. V lost 6 bases to trimming and J lost 0 bases, with 2 bases between them. CDR3 sequence (DNA): TGTGCCAGCAGGAACCAAGAGACCCAGTACTTC. It is translated as CASRNQETQYF. Filled out from reference TRBV11-2 and TRBJ2-5, the complete variable domain reads EAGVAQSPRYKIIEKRQSVAFWCNPISGHATLYWYQQILGQGPKLLIQFQNNGVVDDSQLPKDRFSAERLKGVDSTLKIQPAKLEDSAVYLCASRNQETQYFGPGTRLLVL.

This chain links TRBV19 with TRBJ1-2; tentatively, D is TRBD1 (5 bases). Deletions cut 4 bases from V and 3 bases from J, with 12 bases between. From germline, CDR1 is LNHDA and CDR2 SQIVND (reference sequence). This CDR3 is 14 amino acids long. CDR3: CASSTSGDHYGYTF. The DNA of the CDR3 is TGTGCCAGTAGTACATCTGGGGACCACTATGGCTACACCTTC.

Concerning this clone: Other DNA sequences within the sample encode an identical CDR3. This sequence joins TRBV27 and TRBJ1-1; D is undetermined. V lost 4 bases and J 1 base, leaving 10 bases between the germline ends. Germline-derived CDR1 and CDR2 are MNHEY and SMNVEV (reference sequence). The CDR3 is 14 amino acids. The CDR3 loop is CASSSPGQNTEAFF. The CDR3 DNA reads TGTGCCAGCAGTTCTCCGGGCCAGAACACTGAAGCTTTCTTT.

The rearrangement joins TRBV29-1 to TRBJ1-1; D ambiguous. Germline loops: CDR1 SQVTM, CDR2 ANQGSEA. This CDR3 contains 13 residues. Trimming took 6 bases from V and 3 from J, leaving 14 bases between them. The CDR3 here is CSVRWRTHTEAFF. CDR3 nucleotide sequence: TGCAGCGTCAGGTGGCGGACTCACACTGAAGCTTTCTTT.

V gene TRBV7-9 combines with J gene TRBJ2-3; TRBD2 aligns across 8 bases. Per the germline V gene, CDR1 is SEHNR and CDR2 is FQNEAQ (reference sequence). J was trimmed by 4 bases and V by 2 bases; bases with no gene match: 5. This CDR3 is 15 amino acids long. The CDR3 sequence is CASSLHRLASDTQYF. In DNA form, the CDR3 reads TGTGCCAGCAGCTTACACAGACTAGCGTCAGATACGCAGTATTTT.